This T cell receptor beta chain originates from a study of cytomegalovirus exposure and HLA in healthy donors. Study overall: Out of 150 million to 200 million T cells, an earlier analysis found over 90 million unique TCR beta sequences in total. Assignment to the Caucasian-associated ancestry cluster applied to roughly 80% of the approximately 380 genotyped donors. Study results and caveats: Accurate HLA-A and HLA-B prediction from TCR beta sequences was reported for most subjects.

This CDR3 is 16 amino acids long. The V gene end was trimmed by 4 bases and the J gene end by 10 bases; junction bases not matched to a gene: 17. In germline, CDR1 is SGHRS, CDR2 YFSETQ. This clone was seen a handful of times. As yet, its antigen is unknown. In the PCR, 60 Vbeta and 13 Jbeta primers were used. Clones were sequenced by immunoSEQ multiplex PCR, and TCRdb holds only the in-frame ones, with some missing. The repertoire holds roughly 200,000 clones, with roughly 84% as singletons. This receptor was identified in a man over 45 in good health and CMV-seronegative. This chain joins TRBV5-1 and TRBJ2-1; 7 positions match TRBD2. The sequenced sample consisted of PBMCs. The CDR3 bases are TGCGCCAGCAGCCCGGAGGGGCCTAGCGGCCGGGGGGAGCAGTTCTTC. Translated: CASSPEGPSGRGEQFF.